This T cell receptor beta chain originates from a study of blood T cells in healthy people across ages (dated by TCRdb to the mid-2010s). About the investigation overall: In model experiments, roughly one uniquely barcoded TCR beta cDNA molecule per two T cells was captured by template switching. To avoid experimental bias, donors of different ages were distributed randomly across sequencing lanes. The donors were split into four age groups: young (average 16 years), middle-aged (around 40), aged (more than 60) and long-lived (roughly 88). Using deep sequencing normalized with unique cDNA molecular identifiers, the study measured how TCR beta repertoire diversity changes with age. Using the same blood draw, the study looked at two additional independent replicas of 1 million unique cDNA reads for two donors, one aged 18 to 30 and the other aged 80 or older. Study-wide conclusions, independent of this receptor: Since profiling was done on bulk unsorted PBMCs, naive and antigen-experienced compartments could not be conclusively compared. Observed TCR beta diversity correlated strongly with the percentage of naive T cells measured by flow cytometry. Estimates of total diversity from one million sequenced T cells were regarded as lower bounds and underestimates. Compared with the aged group, the long-lived group had more naive CD4+ T cells, fewer expanded clones and increased TCR diversity, a pattern suggesting age selection. The CMV infection status of donors was not known, potentially confounding age-related changes in expanded clonotypes. Observed TCR beta diversity per million T cells fell roughly linearly with age, and a significant reduction was already apparent by age around 36.

In the case of this clonotype: The clone's antigen remains unknown. Base qualities are not recorded, but no much larger clone differs from it by a single base.

Library generation was performed with 5' RACE. The data were produced on an Illumina HiSeq 2500. A second 7 to 11 cycle PCR used a sample-barcoded 5' primer and a J-beta primer mix. A template-switch 5' adaptor carrying 12 random nucleotides introduced a unique molecular identifier onto each TCR beta cDNA molecule. Each sample yielded at least 2.5 million CDR3-containing paired-end reads. The Mint cDNA synthesis kit, primed by a TRBC-specific oligonucleotide, was used to synthesize first-strand cDNA from all RNA. Following uracil-DNA glycosylase treatment, all cDNA underwent a first 18-cycle PCR with the universal primers M1SS and BC2_uni_R. The study's processing was this. Each sample was normalized by randomly selecting 1 million high-quality reads, each carrying a distinct molecular identifier. Instead of being binned into consensus sequences, reads that shared molecular identifiers were thrown out. MiTCR, set to a Q25 quality threshold and the strictest error-elimination algorithm, was used for CDR3 identification, clonotype clustering and error correction. A nonparametric unseen species model with Euler transformation was used to estimate lower-bound total TCR beta diversity. The public reads were quality trimmed at Q25 with fastp and then assembled into clones with MiXCR by TCRdb, keeping productive beta chains. Rows with one shared CDR3 protein collapse into an entry with the most common genes and DNA. In this record, the V and J calls reflect TCRdb's handling and not the investigators' own analysis. This sample gives approximately 1.5 million distinct CDR3 sequences in total; 35% to 45% of them show up just once. Jointly, the top ten make up over 3.5% of the sample.

V lost 3 bases and J lost 6 bases; the stretch between them is 17 bases long. As encoded in the germline V gene, CDR1 is MDHEN while CDR2 is SYDVKM. The CDR3 spans 15 residues, from the cysteine through the phenylalanine. The DNA shown is the 45-base CDR3, in frame from base 1. Donors were 30 to 45 systemically healthy Caucasian individuals from Russia aged roughly 6 to 90 years. Roughly 9 milliliters of peripheral blood were drawn from each donor into EDTA-treated Vacutainer tubes. Ficoll-Paque density-gradient centrifugation was used to isolate PBMCs, with at least 6 million obtained per sample. Trizol reagent was used to extract total RNA from PBMCs, with at least 5 micrograms per sample. For every donor, flow cytometry on a PBMC aliquot measured the percentage of naive CD45RAhigh/CD27high T cells.

The rearranged chain carries TRBV28 and TRBJ1-2, with no D gene named confidently. The clonotype was recovered from a woman aged 18-30 years in good health. Sequencing was performed on blood. The base sequence is TGTGCCAGCAGTTTCCAGGCAGGCCCGTTTGATGGCTACACCTTC. This is translated as CASSFQAGPFDGYTF.